The 30 T cell receptor beta chains reported below all come from one sample, sequenced in a study of PD-1 blockade in classical Hodgkin lymphoma (dated by TCRdb to 2018 to 2021). The library was produced with the immunoSEQ multiplex PCR assay. TCRdb limited this immuneACCESS table to in-frame rearrangements with V and J called. A share of clones is missing; checked studies link under half to unresolved V genes, and the rest is unexplained. Present in this sample are around 9,700 clones, 70% to 85% of which were seen just once. The ten largest clones capture 45% of the sample. The sample's time point label, in plain terms: cycle 4 day 1 (C4D1), after 6 weeks of nivolumab. All trial patients had relapsed after autologous stem cell transplantation, with cohorts A, B and C differing in prior brentuximab vedotin exposure. This specimen was peripheral blood mononuclear cells (PBMCs), taken before the fourth cycle of nivolumab. The receptors come from a human donor with classical Hodgkin lymphoma.

The rearrangement joins TRBV18 to TRBJ2-2; 7 bases are shared with TRBD2. The CDR3 length is 19 residues. Germline CDR1 KGHSH, CDR2 LQKENI. V lost 2 bases and J lost 3; bases outside the gene matches: 15. The CDR3 DNA follows: TGTGCCAGCTCACCAAACGTGGGTAGTGGGCTAGCGGACACCGGGGAGCTGTTTTTT. This codes for CASSPNVGSGLADTGELFF.

The rearrangement links TRBV15 to TRBJ2-1; the match to TRBD1 covers 8 bases. From germline, CDR1 is LNHNV and CDR2 YYDKDF (reference sequence). This CDR3 has 17 amino acids. The trim removed 3 bases at V and 7 bases at J, leaving 14 bases unmatched. CDR3 sequence reads: CATSRAKDRAQGNEQFF. The CDR3 DNA reads TGTGCCACCAGCAGGGCGAAGGACAGGGCCCAGGGGAATGAGCAGTTCTTC.

This clone was seen once. CDR3 DNA: TGCGCCAGCAGCATACTCTCTAGCTTGGGGGAGCTGTTTTTT. Translation: CASSILSSLGELFF. The chain is built from TRBV5-1 and TRBJ2-2; D perhaps matches TRBD2 (5 bases). V lost 4 bases to trimming and J lost 8 bases, with 15 bases between them. Per germline, CDR1 SGHRS and CDR2 YFSETQ. The CDR3 loop spans 14 amino acids.

This clone has a handful of counts. The chain carries TRBV6-1 and TRBJ1-4; 9 bases line up with TRBD1. CDR1 and CDR2 from the germline V gene are MNHNS and SASEGT. After removal of 4 bases from V and 7 bases from J, the junction contained 7 bases not matched to a gene. The CDR3 covers 15 residues. The CDR3 protein is CASSGGQGGAEKLFF. DNA of the CDR3: TGTGCCAGCAGTGGGGGACAGGGTGGGGCTGAAAAACTGTTTTTT.

The chain employs TRBV18 and TRBJ1-6; 8 bases match TRBD1. V was pared by 2 bases and J by 7 bases, with 16 bases of the junction left unmatched. CDR1 and CDR2 from the germline V gene are KGHSH and LQKENI. The CDR3 extends over 19 amino acids. For the CDR3, the DNA is TGTGCCAGCTCACCAGAGATCGTTGGGCCGACAGGGGCCAATTCACCCCTCCACTTT. Translated, it gives CASSPEIVGPTGANSPLHF. The whole variable domain, remainder taken from reference TRBV18 and TRBJ1-6, is NAGVMQNPRHLVRRRGQEARLRCSPMKGHSHVYWYRQLPEEGLKFMVYLQKENIIDESGMPKERFSAEFPKEGPSILRIQQVVRGDSAAYFCASSPEIVGPTGANSPLHFGNGTRLTVT.

The chain employs TRBV11-3 and TRBJ1-1; no definite D call. Trimming left V 1 base short and J 1 base short, with 7 bases between. Germline V gene data show CDR1 as SGHNT and CDR2 as YENEEA. The CDR3 runs 14 residues. The CDR3 region has the DNA TGTGCCAGCAGCTTAGGGCTGGGGAACACTGAAGCTTTCTTT. It encodes CASSLGLGNTEAFF.

The V call is TRBV19, the J call TRBJ2-4; D is possibly TRBD1 or TRBD2 (5 bases each). CDR1 and CDR2 (germline): LNHDA, SQIVND (reference sequence). CDR3 length: 16 amino acids. With 7 bases removed from V and 0 bases from J, the gap between germline ends came to 16 bases. CDR3 in DNA: TGTGCCAGTAAGGGTGGGGACGCAATAGCCAAAAACATTCAGTACTTC. Residues: CASKGGDAIAKNIQYF.

The CDR3 nucleotides read TGCGCCAGCAGCCAGTTTGTACTAGCGGGGGGACGCTCCTACGAGCAGTACTTC. This gives the protein CASSQFVLAGGRSYEQYF. This rearrangement joins TRBV4-1 to TRBJ2-7, with 12 bases that match TRBD2. CDR3 length: 18 amino acids. J lost 0 bases, V lost 3 bases, and 9 bases had no gene match. Germline assignment: CDR1 MGHRA and CDR2 YSYEKL.

In its sample, this clone was seen a few times. The chain couples TRBV30 to TRBJ2-2, with D possibly TRBD1 on 5 matching bases. V was trimmed by 4 bases and J by 3 bases, leaving 6 bases between them. Germline V gene lookup returns CDR1 GTSNPN and CDR2 SVGIG (reference sequence). CDR3 size: 12 residues. The CDR3 region has the DNA TGTGCCTGGACAGGGTACACCGGGGAGCTGTTTTTT. It codes for CAWTGYTGELFF. Together with reference TRBV30 and TRBJ2-2, the CDR3 gives the full variable domain: SQTIHQWPATLVQPVGSPLSLECTVEGTSNPNLYWYRQAAGRGLQLLFYSVGIGQISSEVPQNLSASRPQDRQFILSSKKLLLSDSGFYLCAWTGYTGELFFGEGSRLTVL.

Comments on this clone: A junction end diverges from the germline sequence, so it may reflect a read error. CDR3 in amino acids: CASSQSIRGPGNF. CDR3 DNA: TGCGCCAGCAGTCAATCGATCAGGGGCCCCGGGAATTTC. This sequence joins TRBV23-1 and TRBJ2-7; tentative D call: TRBD1 (6 bases). TRBV23-1 is flagged as an ORF with uncertain function. The CDR3 totals 13 residues.

The V gene is TRBV10-3, the J gene TRBJ2-7, with 9 bases matching TRBD2. CDR3 length: 15 amino acids. J gave up 7 bases and V 0 bases, and 7 bases lay outside the gene matches. Looked up from germline, CDR1 is ENHRY and CDR2 is SYGVKD. For the CDR3, the DNA is TGTGCCATCAGTGAGTCGCTAGCGGGGAGGTGGGAGCAGTACTTC. Translated, it gives CAISESLAGRWEQYF.

The chain is built from TRBV18 and TRBJ2-2, with D perhaps TRBD2 (6 bases). The CDR3 is 15 residues long. Germline lookup yields CDR1 KGHSH and CDR2 LQKENI. V was shortened by 3 bases and J by 6 bases, with 14 bases between the two germline ends. The CDR3 region has the DNA TGTGCCAGCTCACCTAGCGGAGGAAGGTCCGGGGAGCTGTTTTTT. Protein: CASSPSGGRSGELFF.

The chain combines TRBV6-5 with TRBJ2-1; 12 positions match TRBD2. The V gene's germline CDR1 is MNHEY and CDR2 SVGAGI. The length of the CDR3 is 15 residues. V was pared by 4 bases and J by 2 bases, with 0 bases of the junction left unmatched. The CDR3 protein is CASSWTSGAYNEQFF. DNA of the CDR3: TGTGCCAGCAGTTGGACTAGCGGGGCCTACAATGAGCAGTTCTTC.

This sequence joins TRBV4-1 and TRBJ2-1; 8 nucleotides match TRBD2. The junction had 14 bases not matched to a gene; V was cut back by 0 bases and J by 7 bases. Germline lookup yields CDR1 MGHRA and CDR2 YSYEKL. CDR3 size: 18 residues. CDR3 protein: CASSQDERRGAGGNEQFF. DNA of the CDR3: TGCGCCAGCAGCCAAGACGAACGGCGGGGGGCAGGTGGGAATGAGCAGTTCTTC.

Only a few counts were recorded for this clone. The V and J genes are TRBV15 and TRBJ1-1; 7 nucleotides line up with TRBD1. Germline CDR1 and CDR2: LNHNV and YYDKDF (reference sequence). This CDR3 is built from 13 residues. Germline trimming cut 3 bases from V and 11 bases from J; bases unmatched to any gene: 9. The CDR3 loop reads CATSSPDRSVAFF. Written as DNA, the CDR3 is TGTGCCACCAGCAGCCCGGACAGGTCTGTGGCTTTCTTT.

The chain employs TRBV6-1 and TRBJ2-7; D is possibly TRBD1 or TRBD2 (5 bases each). Germline CDR1 is MNHNS and CDR2 is SASEGT. The length of the CDR3 is 13 residues. The V and J ends lost 7 bases and 0 bases respectively, with 10 bases between them. The CDR3 here is CASKRGSSYEQYF. The CDR3, as DNA: TGTGCCAGCAAGAGGGGTAGCTCCTACGAGCAGTACTTC.

This clone was seen a few times. The CDR3 DNA reads as TGTGCCAGCAGTTTATGGCCCTATTCACCCCTCCACTTT. Translation: CASSLWPYSPLHF. The chain employs TRBV27 and TRBJ1-6, with D hard to call. CDR3 length: 13 residues. Looked up from germline, CDR1 is MNHEY and CDR2 is SMNVEV (reference sequence). V was cut by 1 base and J by 8 bases, with 6 bases left in between.

This rearrangement joins TRBV19 to TRBJ1-4; 9 bases match TRBD1. Trimming at V came to 4 bases and at J to 0 bases, leaving 6 bases not matched to a gene. The CDR3 extends over 17 amino acids. Germline V CDR1 and CDR2: LNHDA, SQIVND (reference sequence). DNA of the CDR3: TGTGCCAGTAGTAAGGACAGGGGACCTGCAACTAATGAAAAACTGTTTTTT. This encodes CASSKDRGPATNEKLFF. The variable domain in full, with the rest retrieved from reference TRBV19 and TRBJ1-4, is DGGITQSPKYLFRKEGQNVTLSCEQNLNHDAMYWYRQDPGQGLRLIYYSQIVNDFQKGDIAEGYSVSREKKESFPLTVTSAQKNPTAFYLCASSKDRGPATNEKLFFGSGTQLSVL.

Only one count was recorded for this clone. This sequence joins TRBV30 and TRBJ2-1, with D possibly TRBD2 on 6 matching bases. The CDR3 has 12 residues. Germline CDR1 GTSNPN, CDR2 SVGIG (reference sequence). The V gene lost 5 bases and the J gene lost 12 bases, with 17 bases spanning the gap. The CDR3 bases are TGTGCCTGGTTGACTAGACCTCCTCGGCAGTTCTTC. Translating it yields CAWLTRPPRQFF.

The V gene is TRBV27, the J gene TRBJ1-6; TRBD1 agrees at 8 bases. CDR1 and CDR2 from the germline V gene are MNHEY and SMNVEV (reference sequence). Germline trimming cut 7 bases from V and 10 bases from J; bases unmatched to any gene: 9. The CDR3 runs to 14 residues. CDR3: CASKTGAVDSPLHF. CDR3 bases: TGTGCCAGCAAGACAGGGGCTGTCGACTCACCCCTCCACTTT.

The rearrangement links TRBV7-9 to TRBJ2-1; tentatively, D is TRBD1 (5 bases). Germline V gene lookup returns CDR1 SEHNR and CDR2 FQNEAQ (reference sequence). V was shortened by 5 bases and J by 8 bases, with 22 bases between the two germline ends. This CDR3 has 16 amino acids. The CDR3 protein is CASSPHVQGLIDEQFF. The CDR3 nucleotides are TGTGCCAGCAGCCCGCACGTCCAGGGTCTGATCGATGAGCAGTTCTTC.

The chain combines TRBV28 with TRBJ2-7, with 11 bases identical to TRBD2. The V gene end was trimmed by 4 bases and the J gene end by 3 bases; junction bases not matched to a gene: 5. This CDR3 spans 15 amino acids. Germline CDR1 reads MDHEN; CDR2 reads SYDVKM. CDR3 sequence: CASSYSGRASYEQYF. CDR3 bases: TGTGCCAGCAGTTATAGCGGGAGGGCCAGCTACGAGCAGTACTTC.

The chain uses TRBV18 and TRBJ2-2; 7 nucleotides align to TRBD1. In germline, CDR1 is KGHSH, CDR2 LQKENI. The CDR3 loop spans 16 amino acids. Trimming cost V 0 bases and J 5 bases; bases outside gene matches: 6. The CDR3 is CASSPPTGKSTGELFF. The CDR3 DNA reads as TGTGCCAGCTCACCACCGACAGGGAAGAGTACCGGGGAGCTGTTTTTT.

The rearrangement links TRBV30 to TRBJ2-3; 7 nucleotides align to TRBD1. The CDR3 sequence is 12 residues long. The V and J ends lost 4 bases and 6 bases, in that order; junction bases with no gene match: 4. The germline CDR1 and CDR2 sequences are GTSNPN and SVGIG (reference sequence). The CDR3 region is CAWTGGSDTQYF. DNA for the CDR3: TGTGCCTGGACAGGGGGATCGGATACGCAGTATTTT.

V gene TRBV4-2 combines with J gene TRBJ2-1; 10 nucleotides match TRBD1. J was trimmed by 5 bases and V by 1 base; bases with no gene match: 2. From germline, CDR1 is LGHNA and CDR2 YNFKEQ. The CDR3 runs to 15 residues. The DNA for the CDR3 is TGTGCCAGCAGCCAAGTGGGACAGGGGAACAATGAGCAGTTCTTC. Amino acid sequence: CASSQVGQGNNEQFF.

The J gene is TRBJ2-1, the V gene TRBV29-1, with 16 bases matching TRBD2. The CDR3 sequence is 18 residues long. V lost 8 bases, J lost 4 bases, and 14 bases stayed unmatched. The V gene's germline CDR1 is SQVTM and CDR2 ANQGSEA. DNA for the CDR3: TGCAGCCCCCATCCGGGACTAGCGGGAGGGTCGGGGTACAATGAGCAGTTCTTC. As protein: CSPHPGLAGGSGYNEQFF.

This clone was observed a few times. The V call is TRBV2, the J call TRBJ2-1; D call uncertain. Germline V lookup: CDR1 SNHLY, CDR2 FYNNEI. Trimming shortened V by 5 bases and J by 8 bases, and 19 bases separated the two germline ends. This CDR3 has 15 residues. The CDR3 sequence is CASSPKNGLGDEQFF. CDR3 nucleotide sequence: TGTGCCAGCAGTCCGAAGAACGGGCTTGGGGATGAGCAGTTCTTC.

This chain links TRBV30 with TRBJ1-6; TRBD1 matches 7 bases. This CDR3 region has 16 residues. The ends lost 2 bases at V and 9 bases at J; junction bases unmatched: 13. Per germline, CDR1 GTSNPN and CDR2 SVGIG (reference sequence). CDR3 DNA sequence: TGTGCCTGGAGTAAGGGTAGGGGGCAACATGCTTCACCCCTCCACTTT. It yields the protein CAWSKGRGQHASPLHF.

J is TRBJ2-7 and V is TRBV27; TRBD1 is a possible D gene (6 bases). V was trimmed by 5 bases and J by 3 bases, leaving 23 bases between them. This CDR3 has 17 amino acids. The germline CDR1 and CDR2 sequences are MNHEY and SMNVEV (reference sequence). CDR3 sequence: CASSPTGVDRIHYEQYF. Written as DNA, the CDR3 is TGTGCCAGCAGTCCCACAGGCGTGGACAGAATCCACTACGAGCAGTACTTC.

This clone was detected only a few times. V usage is TRBV27 and J usage is TRBJ2-7; no clear D gene. This CDR3 contains 11 residues. Per the germline V gene, CDR1 is MNHEY and CDR2 is SMNVEV (reference sequence). Trimming removed 4 bases from V and 3 bases from J, with 4 bases in between. The CDR3 DNA reads TGTGCCAGCAGTTCCAGCTACGAGCAGTACTTC. This gives the protein CASSSSYEQYF.